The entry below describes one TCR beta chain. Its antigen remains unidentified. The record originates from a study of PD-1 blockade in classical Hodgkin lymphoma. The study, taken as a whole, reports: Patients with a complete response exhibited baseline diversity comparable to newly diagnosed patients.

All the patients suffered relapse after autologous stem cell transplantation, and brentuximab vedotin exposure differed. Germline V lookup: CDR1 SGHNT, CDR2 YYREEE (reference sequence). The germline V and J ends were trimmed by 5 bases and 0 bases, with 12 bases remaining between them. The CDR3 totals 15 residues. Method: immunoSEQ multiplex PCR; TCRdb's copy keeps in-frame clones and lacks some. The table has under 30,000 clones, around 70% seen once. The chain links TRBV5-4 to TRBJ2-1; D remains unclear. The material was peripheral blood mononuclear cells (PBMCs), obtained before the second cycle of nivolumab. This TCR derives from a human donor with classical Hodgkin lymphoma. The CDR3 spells CASSLTSGSYNEQFF. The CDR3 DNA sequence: TGTGCCAGCAGTTTGACTTCGGGCTCCTACAATGAGCAGTTCTTC. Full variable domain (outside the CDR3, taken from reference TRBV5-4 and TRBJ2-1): ETGVTQSPTHLIKTRGQQVTLRCSSQSGHNTVSWYQQALGQGPQFIFQYYREEENGRGNFPPRFSGLQFPNYSSELNVNALELDDSALYLCASSLTSGSYNEQFFGPGTRLTVL.